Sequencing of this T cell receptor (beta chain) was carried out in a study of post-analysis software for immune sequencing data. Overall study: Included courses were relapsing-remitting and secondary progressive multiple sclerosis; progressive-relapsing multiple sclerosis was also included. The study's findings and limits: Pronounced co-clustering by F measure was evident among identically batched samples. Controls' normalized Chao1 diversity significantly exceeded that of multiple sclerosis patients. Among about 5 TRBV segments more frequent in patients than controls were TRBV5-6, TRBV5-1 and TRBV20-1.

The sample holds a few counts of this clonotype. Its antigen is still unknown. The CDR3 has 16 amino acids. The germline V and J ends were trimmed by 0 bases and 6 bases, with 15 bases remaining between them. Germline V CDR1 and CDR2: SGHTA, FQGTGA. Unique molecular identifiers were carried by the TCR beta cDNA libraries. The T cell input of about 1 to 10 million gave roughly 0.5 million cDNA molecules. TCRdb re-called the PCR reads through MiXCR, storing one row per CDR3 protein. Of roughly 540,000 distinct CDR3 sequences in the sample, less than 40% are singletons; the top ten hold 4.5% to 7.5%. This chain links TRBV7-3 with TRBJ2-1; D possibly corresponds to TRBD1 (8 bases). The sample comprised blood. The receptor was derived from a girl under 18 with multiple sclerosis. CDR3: CASSLTLTGEGNEQFF. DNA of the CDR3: TGTGCCAGCAGCTTAACCTTGACAGGGGAGGGCAATGAGCAGTTCTTC.